One and the same sample provided the 23 T cell receptor beta chains below, sequenced in a study of cytotoxic CD8 clonotypes in ibrutinib-treated CLL. Produced via immunoSEQ multiplex PCR; TCRdb's table is partial and in-frame only. The data contain over 250,000 clones, roughly 76% of them seen just once; the ten biggest clones take up about 5.7%. The source was PBMCs, collected at disease progression, from a patient treated with ibrutinib. These receptors were collected from a human donor with chronic lymphocytic leukemia.

The chain couples TRBV7-2 to TRBJ2-5; 13 positions agree with TRBD2. The CDR3 is made up of 15 amino acids. Germline CDR1 reads SGHTA; CDR2 reads FQGNSA. V gave up 3 bases and J gave up 4 bases; unmatched junction bases: 2. CDR3: CASSFRLAGGETQYF. The CDR3 nucleotides read TGTGCCAGCAGCTTTAGACTAGCGGGGGGAGAGACCCAGTACTTC.

The rearrangement uses TRBV7-2 and TRBJ2-4; D remains ambiguous. The CDR3 runs 16 residues. Germline V lookup: CDR1 SGHTA, CDR2 FQGNSA. V dropped 6 bases and J dropped 0 bases, with 15 bases sitting between them. The chain's CDR3 is CASSGQPRLAKNIQYF. The CDR3 nucleotides read TGTGCCAGCAGTGGCCAGCCCCGACTAGCCAAAAACATTCAGTACTTC. Looking up the rest from reference TRBV7-2 and TRBJ2-4 gives the full variable domain: GAGVSQSPSNKVTEKGKDVELRCDPISGHTALYWYRQSLGQGLEFLIYFQGNSAPDKSGLPSDRFSAERTGGSVSTLTIQRTQQEDSAVYLCASSGQPRLAKNIQYFGAGTRLSVL.

The V gene is TRBV2, the J gene TRBJ2-1; TRBD1 matches 7 bases. Germline loops: CDR1 SNHLY, CDR2 FYNNEI. The ends lost 4 bases at V and 6 bases at J; junction bases unmatched: 12. This CDR3 has 16 amino acids. CDR3 DNA: TGTGCCAGCAGTGTTAGCAGGGAAGGGGGCATCAATGAGCAGTTCTTC. Protein product: CASSVSREGGINEQFF.

V usage is TRBV5-4 and J usage is TRBJ1-1; D is unresolved. The CDR3 length is 13 residues. Germline CDR1 reads SGHNT; CDR2 reads YYREEE (reference sequence). The germline V and J ends were trimmed by 7 bases and 1 base, with 11 bases remaining between them. The CDR3 protein is CASAEQWNTEAFF. Written as DNA, the CDR3 is TGTGCCAGCGCGGAACAGTGGAACACTGAAGCTTTCTTT.

This clone was detected only a few times. The chain recombines TRBV18 with TRBJ1-4, with D hard to call. Deletions cut 6 bases from V and 3 bases from J, with 8 bases between. Looked up from germline, CDR1 is KGHSH and CDR2 is LQKENI. The CDR3 length is 13 residues. CDR3 protein: CASSQRANEKLFF. DNA for the CDR3: TGTGCCAGCTCTCAGAGGGCTAATGAAAAACTGTTTTTT.

Many counts were recorded for this clone. The J gene is TRBJ2-3, the V gene TRBV18; D not resolved. Trimming shortened V by 6 bases and J by 3 bases, and 7 bases separated the two germline ends. Germline V lookup: CDR1 KGHSH, CDR2 LQKENI. CDR3 length: 12 residues. Here the CDR3 DNA reads TGTGCCAGCTCGCGTACTACAGATACGCAGTATTTT. It specifies CASSRTTDTQYF. Filled out from reference TRBV18 and TRBJ2-3, the complete variable domain reads NAGVMQNPRHLVRRRGQEARLRCSPMKGHSHVYWYRQLPEEGLKFMVYLQKENIIDESGMPKERFSAEFPKEGPSILRIQQVVRGDSAAYFCASSRTTDTQYFGPGTRLTVL.

This clone has a handful of counts. V is TRBV10-3 and J is TRBJ2-3; 10 nucleotides line up with TRBD2. The germline gives CDR1 ENHRY, CDR2 SYGVKD. V dropped 2 bases and J dropped 6; count of bases not matched to a gene: 5. This CDR3 spans 15 amino acids. CDR3 protein: CAISEQREGRDTQYF. The CDR3 nucleotides are TGTGCCATCAGTGAGCAGCGGGAGGGCCGGGATACGCAGTATTTT.

The chain links TRBV14 to TRBJ2-2, with unresolved D. The V gene lost 3 bases and the J gene lost 7 bases, with 9 bases spanning the gap. CDR1 is SGHDN and CDR2 is FVKESK in the germline V gene. The CDR3 is 13 amino acids. Here the CDR3 reads CASSQGQHGELFF. CDR3 DNA sequence: TGTGCCAGCAGCCAGGGCCAACACGGGGAGCTGTTTTTT.

The chain combines TRBV9 with TRBJ2-2, with 9 bases lining up with TRBD1. This CDR3 contains 16 residues. CDR1 and CDR2 from the germline V gene are SGDLS and YYNGEE. Trimming took 2 bases from V and 2 from J; bases not matched to a gene: 4. CDR3 in amino acids: CASSVPTGGNTGELFF. The CDR3 nucleotides are TGTGCCAGCAGCGTCCCGACAGGGGGTAACACCGGGGAGCTGTTTTTT.

The genes are TRBV7-6 and TRBJ1-2, with no clear D. In germline, CDR1 is SGHVS, CDR2 FNYEAQ. V was trimmed by 1 base and J by 7 bases, leaving 10 bases between them. This CDR3 spans 13 amino acids. CDR3 sequence (DNA): TGTGCCAGCAGCTTAGGGCACCCTTTTGGCTACACCTTC. Protein: CASSLGHPFGYTF.

This chain uses TRBV28 with TRBJ2-5; TRBD2 agrees at 9 bases. The length of the CDR3 is 15 residues. In germline, CDR1 is MDHEN, CDR2 SYDVKM. J was trimmed by 7 bases and V by 8 bases; bases with no gene match: 14. The CDR3 is CASSWREGQRGTQYF. For the CDR3, the DNA is TGTGCCAGCTCTTGGCGGGAGGGCCAGCGGGGGACCCAGTACTTC.

The chain links TRBV9 to TRBJ2-7; either TRBD1 or TRBD2 may supply D (5 bases each). Germline lookup yields CDR1 SGDLS and CDR2 YYNGEE. V shed 4 bases and J shed 6 bases, with 14 bases lying between them. CDR3 length: 13 amino acids. The CDR3 spells CASSPRDLGEQYF. The DNA for the CDR3 is TGTGCCAGCAGCCCCCGGGACCTCGGCGAGCAGTACTTC.

This rearrangement joins TRBV29-1 to TRBJ2-2; perhaps TRBD1 as D (6 bases). The CDR3 contains 14 residues. Trimming removed 3 bases at V and 5 bases at J, with 13 bases between. In germline, CDR1 is SQVTM, CDR2 ANQGSEA. CDR3 amino acids: CSVDQGSGTGELFF. CDR3 sequence (DNA): TGCAGCGTTGATCAGGGGTCAGGAACCGGGGAGCTGTTTTTT.

J is TRBJ2-3 and V is TRBV18, with D possibly TRBD1 on 5 matching bases. CDR1 is KGHSH, CDR2 LQKENI, per germline. Trimming took 1 base from V and 11 from J, leaving 10 bases between them. This CDR3 region has 12 residues. CDR3 protein: CASSPQHGQQYF. The DNA of the CDR3 is TGTGCCAGCTCACCACAACACGGACAGCAGTATTTT.

The V gene is TRBV10-3, the J gene TRBJ2-7, with 8 bases identical to TRBD1. The V gene end was trimmed by 4 bases and the J gene end by 0 bases; junction bases not matched to a gene: 5. CDR1 ENHRY and CDR2 SYGVKD come from the germline V gene. The CDR3 runs to 15 residues. The DNA for the CDR3 is TGTGCCATCAGTGGAACAGGGGGACACTCCTACGAGCAGTACTTC. The encoded protein is CAISGTGGHSYEQYF.

The chain combines TRBV15 with TRBJ2-6; D is tentatively TRBD1 or TRBD2 (6 bases each). With 4 bases removed from V and 0 bases from J, the gap between germline ends came to 16 bases. The CDR3 length is 18 residues. Germline lookup yields CDR1 LNHNV and CDR2 YYDKDF (reference sequence). This CDR3 is CATSILGGTLSGANVLTF. The CDR3 coding sequence is TGTGCCACCAGCATCCTTGGGGGGACACTCTCTGGGGCCAACGTCCTGACTTTC. The full variable domain, rest sourced from reference TRBV15 and TRBJ2-6, is DAMVIQNPRYQVTQFGKPVTLSCSQTLNHNVMYWYQQKSSQAPKLLFHYYDKDFNNEADTPDNFQSRRPNTSFCFLDIRSPGLGDTAMYLCATSILGGTLSGANVLTFGAGSRLTVL.

This rearrangement joins TRBV5-1 to TRBJ2-3; 7 bases are shared with TRBD2. V shed 6 bases and J 2 bases; nucleotides not matched to a gene: 9. This CDR3 contains 15 residues. Looked up from germline, CDR1 is SGHRS and CDR2 is YFSETQ. CDR3: CASTFLGGYTDTQYF. The CDR3 DNA sequence: TGCGCCAGCACCTTCTTGGGGGGGTACACAGATACGCAGTATTTT.

This clone occurred a few times. The J gene is TRBJ2-2, the V gene TRBV6-5, with D possibly matching TRBD2 (6 bases). The CDR3 length is 12 residues. Germline V gene data show CDR1 as MNHEY and CDR2 as SVGAGI. Trimming stripped 10 bases from V and 5 bases from J, with 11 bases between. The CDR3 DNA reads as TGTGCCACTAACGGAGGGACCGGGGAGCTGTTTTTT. Residues: CATNGGTGELFF.

This clone came up once. The chain has TRBV19 and TRBJ2-5; D possibly corresponds to TRBD1 (6 bases). The CDR3 has 14 residues. The ends were cut back, 6 bases at V and 3 bases at J, with 14 bases in the middle. The germline V gene has CDR1 LNHDA and CDR2 SQIVND (reference sequence). The CDR3 DNA sequence: TGTGCCAGTAGCCCACAGGGAACAAAAGAGACCCAGTACTTC. As protein: CASSPQGTKETQYF. The full variable domain, completed using reference TRBV19 and TRBJ2-5, is DGGITQSPKYLFRKEGQNVTLSCEQNLNHDAMYWYRQDPGQGLRLIYYSQIVNDFQKGDIAEGYSVSREKKESFPLTVTSAQKNPTAFYLCASSPQGTKETQYFGPGTRLLVL.

In this sample, this clone turned up a few times. This chain links TRBV7-2 with TRBJ2-5; D is uncertain. V was cut by 5 bases and J by 2 bases, with 3 bases left in between. Germline CDR1 is SGHTA and CDR2 is FQGNSA. The CDR3 sequence is 11 residues long. The CDR3 DNA reads TGTGCCAGCAGCGAGCAAGAGACCCAGTACTTC. Residues: CASSEQETQYF.

This rearrangement joins TRBV7-8 to TRBJ2-3; D possibly uses TRBD1 or TRBD2 (5 bases each). CDR1 is SGHVS and CDR2 is FQNEAQ in the germline V gene. This CDR3 contains 15 residues. Between the trimmed V and J ends, which lost 6 bases and 2 bases, there was a span of 15 bases. As DNA, the CDR3 is TGTGCCAGCAGGTCGGTCGGGGCTATCACAGATACGCAGTATTTT. Its protein is CASRSVGAITDTQYF.

The sample holds a few counts of this clone. J is TRBJ2-7 and V is TRBV29-1, with 8 nucleotides matching TRBD1. Germline loops: CDR1 SQVTM, CDR2 ANQGSEA. This CDR3 is 12 amino acids long. Trimming at V came to 4 bases and at J to 4 bases, leaving 3 bases not matched to a gene. Here the CDR3 reads CSVGQGLYEQYF. The CDR3 DNA reads as TGCAGCGTTGGACAGGGGTTGTACGAGCAGTACTTC.

This clone was observed a handful of times. The gene calls are TRBV12-5 and TRBJ1-2; a weak D match, TRBD1 (5 bases). V was shortened by 5 bases and J by 3 bases, with 16 bases between the two germline ends. The CDR3 has 15 residues. From germline, CDR1 is LGHNT and CDR2 FRNRAP. This CDR3 is CASGRTGPRDYGYTF. CDR3 bases: TGTGCTAGTGGTCGGACGGGACCCAGGGACTATGGCTACACCTTC.